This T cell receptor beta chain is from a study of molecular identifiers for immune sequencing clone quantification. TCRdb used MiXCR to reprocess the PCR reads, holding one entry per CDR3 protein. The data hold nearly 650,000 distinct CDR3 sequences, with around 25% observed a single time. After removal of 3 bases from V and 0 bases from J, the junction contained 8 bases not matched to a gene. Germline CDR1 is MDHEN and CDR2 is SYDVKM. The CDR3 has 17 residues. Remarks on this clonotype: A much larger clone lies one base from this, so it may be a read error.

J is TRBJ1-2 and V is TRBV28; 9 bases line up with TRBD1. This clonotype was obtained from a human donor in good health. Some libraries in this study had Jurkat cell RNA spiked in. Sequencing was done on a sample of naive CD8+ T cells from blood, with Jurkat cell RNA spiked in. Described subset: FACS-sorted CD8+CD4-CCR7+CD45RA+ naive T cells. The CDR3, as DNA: TGTGCCAGCAGTTTTATAACAGGGGGCGGAGCTAACTATGGCTACACCTTC. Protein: CASSFITGGGANYGYTF.